Listed below are T cell receptor beta chains from one sample, sequenced in a study of blood T cell repertoires in COVID-19. Profiling relied on immunoSEQ multiplex PCR, and the TCRdb table lists in-frame clones only, not all of them. This table holds approximately 210,000 clones, roughly four fifths found once. The sequenced material came from peripheral blood. These receptors were taken from a woman aged 40-49 years with active or convalescent COVID-19. Each CDR3 is given with its conserved first and last residue. Each record gives: clone size, D gene, J gene, V gene, CDR3 length, CDR3 DNA, CDR3 protein. D genes are given only for firm matches. A clone size is listed for some rows: how often the clone was seen (once, few, many), or a class if it is expanded.

. | . | TRBJ1-2 | TRBV3-1/TRBV3-2 | 13 | TGTGCCAGCAGCCTCCGACGGAGCTATGGCTACACCTTC | CASSLRRSYGYTF
. | TRBD1 | TRBJ1-4 | TRBV7-8 | 16 | TGTGCCAGCAGCTCCAGACAGGGAGCAACTAATGAAAAACTGTTTTTT | CASSSRQGATNEKLFF
. | . | TRBJ2-3 | TRBV6-5 | 14 | TGTGCCAGCAGTTACTCGCGCAGCACAGATACGCAGTATTTT | CASSYSRSTDTQYF
. | TRBD1 | TRBJ2-7 | TRBV24-1 | 16 | TGTGCCACCAGTGATGGGCCACCAGGGGGCACTTACGGGCAGTACTTC | CATSDGPPGGTYGQYF
. | . | TRBJ2-5 | TRBV6-2/TRBV6-3 | 18 | TGTGCCAGCAGTTACTCGCCGTATCGACTAGAACGAGTCGAGACCCAGTACTTC | CASSYSPYRLERVETQYF
. | TRBD2 | TRBJ2-2 | TRBV5-4 | 18 | TGTGCCAGCAGCCCTTCTTTTAGCGGGGGGGCCTTGACCGGGGAGCTGTTTTTT | CASSPSFSGGALTGELFF
. | . | TRBJ2-1 | TRBV27 | 16 | TGTGCCAGCAGTCCGCGATTATCAGGCTCCTACAATGAGCAGTTCTTC | CASSPRLSGSYNEQFF
. | . | TRBJ2-3 | TRBV7-2 | 15 | TGTGCCAGCAGCTTTAGGGGGGGTCCCTCTGATACGCAGTATTTT | CASSFRGGPSDTQYF
. | TRBD2 | TRBJ2-7 | TRBV6-2/TRBV6-3 | 14 | TGTGCCAGCAGTTGGACTAGCGGGTCCTACGAGCAGTACTTC | CASSWTSGSYEQYF
. | . | TRBJ1-4 | TRBV5-1 | 14 | TGCGCCAGCAGCTTACAGGGAAGGGGTGAAAAACTGTTTTTT | CASSLQGRGEKLFF
. | . | TRBJ1-2 | TRBV5-1 | 12 | TGCGCCAGCAGTGAGGGGGACTATGGCTACACCTTC | CASSEGDYGYTF
once | . | TRBJ1-5 | TRBV3-1/TRBV3-2 | 16 | TGTGCCAGCAGCCAAGACGGGGGAGTAGTCGGTCAGCCCCAGCATTTT | CASSQDGGVVGQPQHF
. | TRBD2 | TRBJ2-1 | TRBV2 | 13 | TGTGCCAGCGGGGGACTAGCGGACAATGAGCAGTTCTTC | CASGGLADNEQFF
. | . | TRBJ1-5 | TRBV9 | 17 | TGTGCCAGCAGCGTAGAAAACACGAGGCCGGAGGGTCAGCCCCAGCATTTT | CASSVENTRPEGQPQHF
. | . | TRBJ2-1 | TRBV5-1 | 16 | TGCGCCAGCAGCCTGGGTGGGGGGATCAATTACAATGAGCAGTTCTTC | CASSLGGGINYNEQFF
. | . | TRBJ1-1 | TRBV5-1 | 15 | TGCGCCAGCAGCTTGAATGGGGGCATGAACACTGAAGCTTTCTTT | CASSLNGGMNTEAFF
. | TRBD1 | TRBJ1-1 | TRBV9 | 13 | TGTGCCAGTACCAAAGGGGGCAGCTCAGAAGCTTTCTTT | CASTKGGSSEAFF
. | . | TRBJ1-2 | TRBV12-5 | 13 | TGTGCTAGTGGTTCAACAGGGTACCGCGGCTACACCTTC | CASGSTGYRGYTF
. | TRBD2 | TRBJ2-1 | TRBV9 | 14 | TGTGCCAGCTCTACTAGCGGGAACTACAATGAGCAGTTCTTC | CASSTSGNYNEQFF
few | . | TRBJ2-7 | TRBV12-3/TRBV12-4 | 13 | TGTGCCAGCAGTCCGACTAGGTACTACGAGCAGTACTTC | CASSPTRYYEQYF
. | . | TRBJ1-5 | TRBV19 | 15 | TGTGCCAGTAGTTTCGGACAGACGTGGCTTCTTCCCCAGCATTTT | CASSFGQTWLLPQHF
. | . | TRBJ2-3 | TRBV6-5 | 13 | TGTGCCAGCAGTTTGACTCCGACAGATACGCAGTATTTT | CASSLTPTDTQYF
. | . | TRBJ2-5 | TRBV5-1 | 14 | TGCGCCAGCAGCTTGGTTCTCAGCCAAGAGACCCAGTACTTC | CASSLVLSQETQYF
. | . | TRBJ1-2 | TRBV18 | 16 | TGTGCCAGCTCACCACTTATTGAGGAAGGGAGCTATGGCTACACCTTC | CASSPLIEEGSYGYTF
. | . | TRBJ1-2 | TRBV4-2 | 14 | TGTGCCAGCAGCCTCGGAGGGACTAACTATGGCTACACCTTC | CASSLGGTNYGYTF
. | . | TRBJ1-6 | TRBV25-1 | 14 | TGTGCCAGCAGTGCCGAGCTAGATAATTCACCCCTCCACTTT | CASSAELDNSPLHF
. | . | TRBJ2-5 | TRBV7-6 | 13 | TGTGCCAGCAGCTCAACAGGGCAAGAGACCCAGTACTTC | CASSSTGQETQYF
. | . | TRBJ2-1 | TRBV30 | 15 | TGTGCCTGGAGCGCTGGGACAAGCTCCTACAATGAGCAGTTCTTC | CAWSAGTSSYNEQFF
. | . | TRBJ1-3 | TRBV4-1 | 17 | TGCGCCAGCAGCCAGGCCGATGCAGAAGCAGGAGGAAACACCATATATTTT | CASSQADAEAGGNTIYF
. | . | TRBJ1-2 | TRBV2 | 12 | TGTGCCAGCAGGGGGGGTCGACAGGGCTACACCTTC | CASRGGRQGYTF